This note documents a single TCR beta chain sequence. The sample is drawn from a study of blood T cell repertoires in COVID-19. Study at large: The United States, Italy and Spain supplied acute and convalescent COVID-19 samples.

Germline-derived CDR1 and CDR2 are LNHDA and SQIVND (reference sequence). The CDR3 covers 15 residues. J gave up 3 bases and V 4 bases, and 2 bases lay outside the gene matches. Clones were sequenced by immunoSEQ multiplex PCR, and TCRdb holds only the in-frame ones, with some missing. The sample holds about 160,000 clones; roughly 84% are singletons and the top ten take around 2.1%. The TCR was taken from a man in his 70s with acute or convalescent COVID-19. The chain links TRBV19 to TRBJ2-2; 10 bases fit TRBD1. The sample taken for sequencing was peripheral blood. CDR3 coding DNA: TGTGCCAGTAGTACCGGGACAGGGGACACCGGGGAGCTGTTTTTT. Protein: CASSTGTGDTGELFF.